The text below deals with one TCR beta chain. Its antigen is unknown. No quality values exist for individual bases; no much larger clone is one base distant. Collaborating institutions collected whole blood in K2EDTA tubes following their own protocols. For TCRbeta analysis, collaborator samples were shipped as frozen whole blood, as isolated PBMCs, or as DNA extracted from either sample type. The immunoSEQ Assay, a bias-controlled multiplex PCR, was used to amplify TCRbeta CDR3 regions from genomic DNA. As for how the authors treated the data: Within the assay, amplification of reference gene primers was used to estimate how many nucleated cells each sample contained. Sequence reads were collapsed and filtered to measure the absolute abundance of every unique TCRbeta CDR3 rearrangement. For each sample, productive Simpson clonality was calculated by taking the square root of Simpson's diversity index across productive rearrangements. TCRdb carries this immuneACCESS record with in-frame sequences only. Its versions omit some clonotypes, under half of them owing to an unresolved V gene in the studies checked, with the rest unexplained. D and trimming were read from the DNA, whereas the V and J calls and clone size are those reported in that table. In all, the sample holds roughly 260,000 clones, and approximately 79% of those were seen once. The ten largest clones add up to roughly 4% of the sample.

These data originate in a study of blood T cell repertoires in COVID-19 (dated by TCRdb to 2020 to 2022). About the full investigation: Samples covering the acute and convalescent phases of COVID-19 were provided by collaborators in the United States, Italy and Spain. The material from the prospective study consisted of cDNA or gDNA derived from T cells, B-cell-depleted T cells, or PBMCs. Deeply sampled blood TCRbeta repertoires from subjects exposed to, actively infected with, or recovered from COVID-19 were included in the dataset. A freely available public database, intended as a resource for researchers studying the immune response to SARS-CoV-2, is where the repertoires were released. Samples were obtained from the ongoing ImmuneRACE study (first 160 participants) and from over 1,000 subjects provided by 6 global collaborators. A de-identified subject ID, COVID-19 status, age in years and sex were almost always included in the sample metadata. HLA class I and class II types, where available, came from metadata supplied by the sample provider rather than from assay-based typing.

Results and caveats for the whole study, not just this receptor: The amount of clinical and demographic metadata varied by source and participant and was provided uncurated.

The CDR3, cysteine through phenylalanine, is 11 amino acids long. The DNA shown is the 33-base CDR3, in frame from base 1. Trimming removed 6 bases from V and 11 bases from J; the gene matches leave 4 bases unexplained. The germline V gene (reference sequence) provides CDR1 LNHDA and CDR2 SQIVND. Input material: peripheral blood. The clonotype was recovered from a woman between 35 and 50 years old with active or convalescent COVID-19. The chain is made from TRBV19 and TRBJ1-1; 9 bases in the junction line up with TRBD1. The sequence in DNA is TGTGCCAGTAGCCTGGACAGGGGTGCTTTCTTT. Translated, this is CASSLDRGAFF. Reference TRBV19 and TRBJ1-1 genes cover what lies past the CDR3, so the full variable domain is DGGITQSPKYLFRKEGQNVTLSCEQNLNHDAMYWYRQDPGQGLRLIYYSQIVNDFQKGDIAEGYSVSREKKESFPLTVTSAQKNPTAFYLCASSLDRGAFFGQGTRLTVV.